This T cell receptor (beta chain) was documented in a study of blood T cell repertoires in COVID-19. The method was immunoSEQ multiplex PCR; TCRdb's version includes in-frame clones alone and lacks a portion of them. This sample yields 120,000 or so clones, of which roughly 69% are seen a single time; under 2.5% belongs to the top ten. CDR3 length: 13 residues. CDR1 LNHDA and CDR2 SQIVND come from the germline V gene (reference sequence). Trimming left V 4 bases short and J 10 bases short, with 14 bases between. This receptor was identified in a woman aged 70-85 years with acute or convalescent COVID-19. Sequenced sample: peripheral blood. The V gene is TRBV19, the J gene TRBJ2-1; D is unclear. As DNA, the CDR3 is TGTGCCAGTAGTAAAGAGAGATTTCGGGAGCAGTTCTTC. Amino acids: CASSKERFREQFF.